The TCR beta chain described here comes from a study of CXCR3-negative and CXCR3-positive naive CD8 T cells (dated by TCRdb to about 2019). Context from the whole study: In total, approximately 140 million TRB reads were obtained, which works out to roughly 1.5 +/- 0.3 million reads per library. For the TRBV-TRBJ cluster analysis, the naive subsets came from a handful of donors, while the memory cells came from 3 donors. The diversity and physicochemical repertoire analyses included 11 donors pooled from two independent experiments.

Sequences LGHNT (CDR1) and FRNRAP (CDR2) are obtained from the germline V gene. The CDR3, cysteine through phenylalanine, is 14 amino acids long. DNA is not on record. Turning to this clonotype: What antigen it recognizes has not been identified.

The data were produced on a NextSeq 550. The Human TCR Profiling Kit (MiLaboratory) was used to make UMI-labeled 5' RACE TRB cDNA libraries. The full amount of extracted RNA was used for cDNA synthesis, and the full amount of resulting cDNA was used for PCR amplification. Libraries were prepared in parallel with an identical number of PCR cycles. In the source study's methods: MIGEC and MiXCR extracted about 50,000 +/- 10,000 unique UMI-labeled TRB cDNA molecules per library, requiring at least two reads per UMI. An average of approximately 40,000 +/- 10,000 functional in-frame TRB CDR3 nucleotide clonotypes without stop codons was found per library. After downsampling to 5000 UMI-labeled TRB molecules per sample, diversity metrics such as normalized Shannon-Wiener and Chao1 were calculated in VDJtools. VDJtools was used to calculate clonotype-size-weighted physicochemical properties of the central five CDR3 residues, namely interaction energy, strength, volume and Kidera factor 4. TCRdb reprocessed the reads and assigns one entry to each CDR3 protein sequence, leaving out DNA. TCRdb's processing, not the authors' own work, is the source of the V and J calls. The table for this sample shows some 8,200 distinct CDR3 sequences. 2% to 2.5% of the sample rests with the top ten.

For every CD8+ T cell subset, approximately 330,000 cells were flow-sorted straight into RLT lysis buffer, and each subset was sorted in triplicate. To exclude memory contaminants, naive CD8+ T cells were stringently defined as CD45RO-CCR7+CD27+CD95-. Peripheral blood mononuclear cells were isolated from buffy coats by standard density gradient centrifugation. A FACSAria III was used to flow-sort naive CXCR3-negative and CXCR3-positive CD8+ T cells. Total RNA was extracted from sorted cells with an RNeasy Mini Kit. Results the study describes overall, beyond this receptor: CXCR3 expression partially decreased after cryopreservation, so most assays used freshly isolated PBMCs. Repertoire diversity was comparably high in both naive subsets but much lower in memory CD8+ T cells. Because surface CD5, which is linked to self-reactivity in mice, was comparable between the naive subsets, TCR interaction strength was also inferred from the physicochemical properties of TRB CDR3s. TRB CDR3s from CXCR3-positive naive cells showed higher hydrophobicity (lower Kidera factor 4), lower energy, and higher strength and volume indices than CXCR3-negative naive cells. TRBV-TRBJ usage was similar between naive CXCR3-negative and CXCR3-positive cells from the same donor, while memory cells showed distinct patterns.

This receptor was taken from a human donor in good health. Some clones in this sample may be carry-over from other donors' samples. Sample: naive CXCR3- CD8+ T cells from blood. The cell subset or site label here, explained by the study, means: CD45RO-CCR7+CD27+CD95- naive CD8+ T cells lacking CXCR3 (TNR3-). The rearranged chain carries TRBV12-5 and TRBJ2-5; as DNA is missing, the TRBD1 call by TCRdb cannot be tested. The CDR3 here reads CASAQVGGLETQYF. Reference TRBV12-5 and TRBJ2-5 genes cover what lies past the CDR3, so the full variable domain is DARVTQTPRHKVTEMGQEVTMRCQPILGHNTVFWYRQTMMQGLELLAYFRNRAPLDDSGMPKDRFSAEMPDATLATLKIQPSEPRDSAVYFCASAQVGGLETQYFGPGTRLLVL.